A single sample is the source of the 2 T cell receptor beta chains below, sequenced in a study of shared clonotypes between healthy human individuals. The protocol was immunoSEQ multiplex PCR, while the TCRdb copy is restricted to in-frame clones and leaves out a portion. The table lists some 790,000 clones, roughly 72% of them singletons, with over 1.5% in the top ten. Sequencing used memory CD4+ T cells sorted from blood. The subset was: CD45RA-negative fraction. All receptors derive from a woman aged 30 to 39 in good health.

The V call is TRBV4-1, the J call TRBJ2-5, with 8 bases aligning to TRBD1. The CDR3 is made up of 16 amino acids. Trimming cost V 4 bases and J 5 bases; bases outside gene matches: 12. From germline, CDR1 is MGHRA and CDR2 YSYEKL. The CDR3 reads CASSPTQGARYETQYF. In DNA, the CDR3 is TGCGCCAGCAGCCCTACTCAGGGGGCGCGTTATGAGACCCAGTACTTC.

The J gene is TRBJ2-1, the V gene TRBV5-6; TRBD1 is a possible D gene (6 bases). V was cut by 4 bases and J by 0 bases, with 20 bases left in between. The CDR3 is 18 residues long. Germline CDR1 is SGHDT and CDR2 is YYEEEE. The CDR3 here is CASSGLGGAISSYNEQFF. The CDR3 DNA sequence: TGTGCCAGCAGCGGGCTAGGGGGAGCCATAAGCTCCTACAATGAGCAGTTCTTC.